Below are 11 T cell receptor beta chains sequenced from a single sample in a study of lymphopenia after photon versus proton radiotherapy. TCRdb keeps only in-frame clones here, not all; method: immunoSEQ multiplex PCR. The repertoire has around 29,000 clones, about 87% of them found once; the top ten carry about 14%. Sample: peripheral blood, taken from a patient treated with proton-based radiotherapy. The receptors were gathered from a woman aged 70-85 years with pancreatic cancer.

The J gene is TRBJ2-1, the V gene TRBV10-3, with 13 bases fitting TRBD2. CDR1 is ENHRY and CDR2 is SYGVKD in the germline V gene. This CDR3 contains 14 residues. Trimming cost V 6 bases and J 9 bases; bases outside gene matches: 5. In DNA, the CDR3 is TGTGCCATCAGGCCGGGACTAGCGGGATTTGAGCAGTTCTTC. Its protein product is CAIRPGLAGFEQFF.

With respect to this clone: At one end the junction does not follow the germline gene, possibly because of a read error. Within the sample, other DNA sequences also encode this same CDR3. The J gene is TRBJ2-5, the V gene TRBV5-1, with TRBD2 identical over 10 bases. Germline CDR1 is SGHRS and CDR2 is YFSETQ. The CDR3 consists of 17 residues. CDR3 DNA: TGCGCCAGCACCATTTTCGGACTAGCGGATATACAAGAGACTCAGTACTTC. This encodes CASTIFGLADIQETQYF.

This chain joins TRBV28 and TRBJ2-2; D unresolved. This CDR3 is 13 amino acids long. The V gene's germline CDR1 is MDHEN and CDR2 SYDVKM. V dropped 7 bases and J dropped 3 bases, with 9 bases sitting between them. CDR3 region: CASINRDTGELFF. The CDR3 DNA sequence: TGTGCCAGCATAAACAGAGACACCGGGGAGCTGTTTTTT.

In nucleotides, the CDR3 is TGTGCCAGCAGTGATGGGCGGGAGGAGTTCTTC. Protein sequence: CASSDGREEFF. This chain links TRBV2 with TRBJ2-1, with 8 bases aligning to TRBD2. V was pared by 3 bases and J by 14 bases, with 3 bases of the junction left unmatched. Germline lookup yields CDR1 SNHLY and CDR2 FYNNEI. The CDR3 is 11 residues long. Drawing the rest from reference TRBV2 and TRBJ2-1, the complete variable domain is EPEVTQTPSHQVTQMGQEVILRCVPISNHLYFYWYRQILGQKVEFLVSFYNNEISEKSEIFDDQFSVERPDGSNFTLKIRSTKLEDSAMYFCASSDGREEFFGPGTRLTVL.

This chain links TRBV9 with TRBJ1-1; tentatively, D is TRBD1 (5 bases). Germline assignment: CDR1 SGDLS and CDR2 YYNGEE. V gave up 4 bases and J gave up 0 bases, with 13 bases separating them. The CDR3 loop spans 15 amino acids. In DNA, the CDR3 is TGTGCCAGCAGCCCTACAGGCCTCATGAACACTGAAGCTTTCTTT. Translating gives CASSPTGLMNTEAFF. Filled out from reference TRBV9 and TRBJ1-1, the complete variable domain reads DSGVTQTPKHLITATGQRVTLRCSPRSGDLSVYWYQQSLDQGLQFLIQYYNGEERAKGNILERFSAQQFPDLHSELNLSSLELGDSALYFCASSPTGLMNTEAFFGQGTRLTVV.

This sequence joins TRBV5-6 and TRBJ1-5, with unresolved D. Looked up from germline, CDR1 is SGHDT and CDR2 is YYEEEE. CDR3 size: 16 residues. V gave up 4 bases and J gave up 2 bases, with 16 bases separating them. The CDR3 sequence is CASSERMTVGNQPQHF. DNA for the CDR3: TGTGCCAGCAGCGAAAGGATGACGGTCGGCAATCAGCCCCAGCATTTT.

This clone was counted a single time. The chain is built from TRBV7-4 and TRBJ1-5, with D possibly matching TRBD1 (5 bases). The CDR3 totals 14 residues. V was clipped by 6 bases and J by 11 bases, with 20 bases between them. Germline lookup yields CDR1 SGHVT and CDR2 SQSDAQ. The CDR3 sequence: CASSPGALILTQHF. CDR3 in DNA: TGTGCCAGCAGTCCCGGGGCCCTGATTCTAACCCAGCATTTT.

The chain recombines TRBV5-6 with TRBJ2-1, with unresolved D. The CDR3 loop spans 14 amino acids. Germline loops: CDR1 SGHDT, CDR2 YYEEEE. The V end was cut by 0 bases, the J end by 6 bases, with 10 bases between. The CDR3 bases are TGTGCCAGCAGCTTGGTCCGGGTTCCCAATGAGCAGTTCTTC. This gives the protein CASSLVRVPNEQFF.

The chain couples TRBV21-1 to TRBJ2-5; the DNA was not used to check the table's D call, TRBD2. TRBV21-1 is a pseudogene locus. CDR3 size: 15 residues. The CDR3 protein is CASSNTPCESETQYF. The DNA for the CDR3 is TGTGCCAGCAGCAACACCCCCTGCGAGAGCGAGACCCAGTACTTC.

This clone has just one count. The chain combines TRBV5-1 with TRBJ2-1; 7 bases fit TRBD2. Per germline, CDR1 SGHRS and CDR2 YFSETQ. V gave up 1 base and J gave up 4 bases; unmatched junction bases: 5. The CDR3 extends over 15 amino acids. The DNA for the CDR3 is TGCGCCAGCAGCTTGATGGGACTACCGTACAATGAGCAGTTCTTC. Protein sequence: CASSLMGLPYNEQFF.

CDR3 loop: CASSASGSRNDEQFF. The CDR3 DNA reads as TGTGCCAGCAGTGCCTCGGGGAGCCGTAACGATGAGCAGTTCTTC. The chain recombines TRBV6-5 with TRBJ2-1; tentative D call: TRBD2 (5 bases). The CDR3 covers 15 residues. V was shortened by 5 bases and J by 8 bases, with 19 bases between the two germline ends. From germline, CDR1 is MNHEY and CDR2 SVGAGI.